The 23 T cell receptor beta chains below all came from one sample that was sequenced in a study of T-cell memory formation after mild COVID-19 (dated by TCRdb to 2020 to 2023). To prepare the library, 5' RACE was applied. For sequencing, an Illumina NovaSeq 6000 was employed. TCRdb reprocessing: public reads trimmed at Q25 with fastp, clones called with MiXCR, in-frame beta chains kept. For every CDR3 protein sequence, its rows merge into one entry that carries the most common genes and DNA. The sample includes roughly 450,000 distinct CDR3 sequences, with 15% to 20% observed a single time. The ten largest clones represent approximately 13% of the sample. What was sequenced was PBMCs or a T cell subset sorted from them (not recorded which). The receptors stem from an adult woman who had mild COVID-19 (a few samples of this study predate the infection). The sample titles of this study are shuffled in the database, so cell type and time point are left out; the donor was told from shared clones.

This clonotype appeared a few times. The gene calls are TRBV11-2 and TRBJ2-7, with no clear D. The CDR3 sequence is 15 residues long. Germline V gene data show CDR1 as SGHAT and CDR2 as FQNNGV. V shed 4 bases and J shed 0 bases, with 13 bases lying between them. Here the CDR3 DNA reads TGTGCCAGCAGCTACTCCATCCTGGTCTCCTACGAGCAGTACTTC. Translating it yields CASSYSILVSYEQYF. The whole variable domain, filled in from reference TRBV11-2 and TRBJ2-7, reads EAGVAQSPRYKIIEKRQSVAFWCNPISGHATLYWYQQILGQGPKLLIQFQNNGVVDDSQLPKDRFSAERLKGVDSTLKIQPAKLEDSAVYLCASSYSILVSYEQYFGPGTRLTVT.

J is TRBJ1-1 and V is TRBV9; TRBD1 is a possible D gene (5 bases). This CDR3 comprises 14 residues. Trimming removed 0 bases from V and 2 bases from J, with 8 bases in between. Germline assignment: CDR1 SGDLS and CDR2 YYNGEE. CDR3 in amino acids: CASSVDGANTEAFF. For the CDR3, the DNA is TGTGCCAGCAGCGTAGATGGGGCCAACACTGAAGCTTTCTTT. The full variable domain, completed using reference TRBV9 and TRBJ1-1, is DSGVTQTPKHLITATGQRVTLRCSPRSGDLSVYWYQQSLDQGLQFLIQYYNGEERAKGNILERFSAQQFPDLHSELNLSSLELGDSALYFCASSVDGANTEAFFGQGTRLTVV.

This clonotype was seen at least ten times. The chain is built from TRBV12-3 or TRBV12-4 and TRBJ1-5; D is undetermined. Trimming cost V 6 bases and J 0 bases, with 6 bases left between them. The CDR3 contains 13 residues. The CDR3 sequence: CASSINSNQPQHF. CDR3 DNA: TGTGCCAGCAGCATAAATAGCAATCAGCCCCAGCATTTT.

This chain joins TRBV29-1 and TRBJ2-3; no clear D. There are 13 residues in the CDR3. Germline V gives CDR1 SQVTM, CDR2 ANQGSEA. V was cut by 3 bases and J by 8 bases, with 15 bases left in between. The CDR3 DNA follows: TGCAGCGTTGACGAGGTCCCTTCGGGTACGCAGTATTTT. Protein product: CSVDEVPSGTQYF.

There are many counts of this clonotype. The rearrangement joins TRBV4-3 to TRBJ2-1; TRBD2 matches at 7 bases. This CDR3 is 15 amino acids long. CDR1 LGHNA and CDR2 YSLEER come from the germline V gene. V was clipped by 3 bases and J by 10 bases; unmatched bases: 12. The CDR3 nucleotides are TGCGCCAGCAGCCAGGAGCGGGATAATCTCGTAGAGCAGTTCTTC. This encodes CASSQERDNLVEQFF.

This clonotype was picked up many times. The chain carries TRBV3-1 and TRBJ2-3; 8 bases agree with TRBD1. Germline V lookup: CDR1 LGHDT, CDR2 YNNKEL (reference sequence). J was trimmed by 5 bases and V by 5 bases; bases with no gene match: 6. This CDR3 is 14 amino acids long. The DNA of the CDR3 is TGTGCCAGCAGCTCAGGACAGGGTAAAGATACGCAGTATTTT. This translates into CASSSGQGKDTQYF.

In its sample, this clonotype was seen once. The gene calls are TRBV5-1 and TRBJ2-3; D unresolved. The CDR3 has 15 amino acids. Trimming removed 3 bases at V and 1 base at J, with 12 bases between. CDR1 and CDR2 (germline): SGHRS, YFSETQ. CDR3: CASSSPNKGTDTQYF. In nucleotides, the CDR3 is TGCGCCAGCAGCTCCCCCAATAAGGGCACAGATACGCAGTATTTT.

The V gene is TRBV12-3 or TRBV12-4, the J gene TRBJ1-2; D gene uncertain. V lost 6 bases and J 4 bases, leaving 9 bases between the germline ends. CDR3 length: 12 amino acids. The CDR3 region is CASSDLGYGYTF. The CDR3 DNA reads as TGTGCCAGCAGCGATCTCGGCTATGGCTACACCTTC.

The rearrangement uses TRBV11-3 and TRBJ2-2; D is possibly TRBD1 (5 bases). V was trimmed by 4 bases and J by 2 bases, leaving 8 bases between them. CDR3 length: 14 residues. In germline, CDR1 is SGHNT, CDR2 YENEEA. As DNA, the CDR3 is TGTGCCAGCAGCTCTCAGGGTAACACCGGGGAGCTGTTTTTT. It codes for CASSSQGNTGELFF.

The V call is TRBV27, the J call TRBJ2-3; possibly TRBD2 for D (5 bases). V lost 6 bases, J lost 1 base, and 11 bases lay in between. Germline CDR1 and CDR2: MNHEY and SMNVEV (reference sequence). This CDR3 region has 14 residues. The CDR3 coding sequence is TGTGCCAGCAGGTCGCTAGCCGGCACAGATACGCAGTATTTT. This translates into CASRSLAGTDTQYF.

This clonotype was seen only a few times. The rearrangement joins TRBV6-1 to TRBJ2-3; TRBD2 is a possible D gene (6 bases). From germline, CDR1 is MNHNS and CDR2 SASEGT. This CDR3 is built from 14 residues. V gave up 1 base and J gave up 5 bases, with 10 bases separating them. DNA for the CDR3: TGTGCCAGCAGTGAAGGCCGGGGAGGAGATACGCAGTATTTT. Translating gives CASSEGRGGDTQYF.

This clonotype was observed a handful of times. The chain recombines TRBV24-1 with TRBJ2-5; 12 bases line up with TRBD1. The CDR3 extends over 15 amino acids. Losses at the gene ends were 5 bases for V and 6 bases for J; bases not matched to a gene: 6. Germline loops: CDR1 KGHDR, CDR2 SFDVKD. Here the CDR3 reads CATSAGTGGTKTQYF. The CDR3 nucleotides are TGTGCCACCAGTGCCGGGACAGGGGGCACAAAGACCCAGTACTTC.

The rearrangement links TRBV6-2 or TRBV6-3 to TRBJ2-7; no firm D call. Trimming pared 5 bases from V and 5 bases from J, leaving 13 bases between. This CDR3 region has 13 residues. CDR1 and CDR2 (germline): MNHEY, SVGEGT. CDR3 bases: TGTGCCAGCAGTGAATCCGGACGGAACGAGCAGTACTTC. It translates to CASSESGRNEQYF.

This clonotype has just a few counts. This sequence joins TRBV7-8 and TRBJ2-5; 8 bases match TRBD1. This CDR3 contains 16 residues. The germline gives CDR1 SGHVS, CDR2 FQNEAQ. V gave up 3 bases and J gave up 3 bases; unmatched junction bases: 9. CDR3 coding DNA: TGTGCCAGCAGCTTCCGCGGGCAGGGGGCAGAAGAGACCCAGTACTTC. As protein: CASSFRGQGAEETQYF. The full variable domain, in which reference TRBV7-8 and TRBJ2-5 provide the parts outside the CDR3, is GAGVSQSPRYKVAKRGQDVALRCDPISGHVSLFWYQQALGQGPEFLTYFQNEAQLDKSGLPSDRFFAERPEGSVSTLKIQRTQQEDSAVYLCASSFRGQGAEETQYFGPGTRLLVL.

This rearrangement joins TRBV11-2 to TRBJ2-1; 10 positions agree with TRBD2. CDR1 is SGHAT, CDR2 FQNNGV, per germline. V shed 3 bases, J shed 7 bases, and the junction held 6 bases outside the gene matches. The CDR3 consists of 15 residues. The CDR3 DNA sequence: TGTGCCAGCAGCTTCCTAGCGGGAGTTGGGAATGAGCAGTTCTTC. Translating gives CASSFLAGVGNEQFF. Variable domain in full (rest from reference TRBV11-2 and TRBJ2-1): EAGVAQSPRYKIIEKRQSVAFWCNPISGHATLYWYQQILGQGPKLLIQFQNNGVVDDSQLPKDRFSAERLKGVDSTLKIQPAKLEDSAVYLCASSFLAGVGNEQFFGPGTRLTVL.

CDR3 residues: CASMREQANTGELFF. The CDR3 DNA follows: TGTGCCAGCATGAGAGAGCAGGCAAACACCGGGGAGCTGTTTTTT. The chain recombines TRBV2 with TRBJ2-2; D remains ambiguous. This CDR3 contains 15 residues. Germline V gene data show CDR1 as SNHLY and CDR2 as FYNNEI. The ends were cut back, 7 bases at V and 2 bases at J, with 14 bases in the middle.

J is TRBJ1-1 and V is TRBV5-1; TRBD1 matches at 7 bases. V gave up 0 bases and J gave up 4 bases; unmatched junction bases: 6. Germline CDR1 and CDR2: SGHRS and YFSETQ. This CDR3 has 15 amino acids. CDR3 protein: CASSLDNRGFTEAFF. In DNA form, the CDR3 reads TGCGCCAGCAGCTTGGACAACAGGGGTTTCACTGAAGCTTTCTTT. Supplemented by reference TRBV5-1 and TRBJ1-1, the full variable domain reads KAGVTQTPRYLIKTRGQQVTLSCSPISGHRSVSWYQQTPGQGLQFLFEYFSETQRNKGNFPGRFSGRQFSNSRSEMNVSTLELGDSALYLCASSLDNRGFTEAFFGQGTRLTVV.

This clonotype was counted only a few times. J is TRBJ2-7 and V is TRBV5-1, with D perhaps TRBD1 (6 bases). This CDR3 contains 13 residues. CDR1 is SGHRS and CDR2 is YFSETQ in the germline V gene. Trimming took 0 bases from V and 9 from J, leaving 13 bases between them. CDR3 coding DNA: TGCGCCAGCAGCTTGGCCTCACAGGGATTGCAGTACTTC. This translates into CASSLASQGLQYF.

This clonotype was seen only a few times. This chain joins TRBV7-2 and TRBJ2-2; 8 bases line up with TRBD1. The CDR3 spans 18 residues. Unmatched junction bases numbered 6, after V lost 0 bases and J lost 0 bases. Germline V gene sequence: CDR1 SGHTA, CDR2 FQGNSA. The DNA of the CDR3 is TGTGCCAGCAGCTTAGCCTGGGGGACAGGCGCGAACACCGGGGAGCTGTTTTTT. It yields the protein CASSLAWGTGANTGELFF.

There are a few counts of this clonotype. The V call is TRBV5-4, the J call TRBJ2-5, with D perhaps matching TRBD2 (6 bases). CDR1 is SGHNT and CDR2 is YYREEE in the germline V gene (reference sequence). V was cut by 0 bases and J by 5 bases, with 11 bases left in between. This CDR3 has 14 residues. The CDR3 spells CASSLGLAAETQYF. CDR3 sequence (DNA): TGTGCCAGCAGCTTGGGGTTAGCGGCGGAGACCCAGTACTTC.

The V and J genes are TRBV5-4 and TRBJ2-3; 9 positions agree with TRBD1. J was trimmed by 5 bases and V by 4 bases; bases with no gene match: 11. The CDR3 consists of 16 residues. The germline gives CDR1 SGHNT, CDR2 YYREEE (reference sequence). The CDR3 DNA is TGTGCCAGCAGCCCACGGACAGGGGACATGGGAGATACGCAGTATTTT. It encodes CASSPRTGDMGDTQYF.

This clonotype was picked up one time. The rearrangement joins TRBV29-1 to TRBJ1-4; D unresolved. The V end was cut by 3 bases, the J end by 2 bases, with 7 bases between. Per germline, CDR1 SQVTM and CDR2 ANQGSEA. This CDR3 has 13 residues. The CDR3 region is CSVDGGTNEKLFF. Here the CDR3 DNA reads TGCAGCGTTGACGGTGGCACTAATGAAAAACTGTTTTTT.

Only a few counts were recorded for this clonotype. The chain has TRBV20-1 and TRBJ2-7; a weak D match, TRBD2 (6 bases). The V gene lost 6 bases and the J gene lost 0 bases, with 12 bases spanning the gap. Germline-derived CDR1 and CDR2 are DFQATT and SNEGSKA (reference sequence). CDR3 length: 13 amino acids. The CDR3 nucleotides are TGCAGTGCGACGACTAGTGGCTCCTACGAGCAGTACTTC. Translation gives CSATTSGSYEQYF.